One TCR beta chain is described in this entry. This CDR3 contains 12 residues. CDR1 is MDHEN and CDR2 is SYDVKM in the germline V gene. The V end lost 5 bases, the J end lost 6 bases, and 9 bases lay between the germline ends. These data are taken from a study of shared clonotypes between healthy human individuals. Study-wide context: Three plates were used per donor for CD4 naive, three for CD4 memory, two for CD8 naive and one for CD8 memory.

The repertoire was sequenced with immunoSEQ multiplex PCR; TCRdb's copy has only in-frame clones and lacks some. The data contain about 2.4 million clones, approximately 94% of them seen just once; the ten biggest clones take up about 0.39%. Material for sequencing was naive CD4+ T cells from PBMCs. Subset here: CD45RA+ positively selected. The chain carries TRBV28 and TRBJ2-3; D gene unclear. The sequence came from a young man in good health. Some clones in this sample may be carry-over from other donors' samples. The DNA for the CDR3 is TGTGCCAGCAGTCCCTACAAGGATACGCAGTATTTT. Its translation is CASSPYKDTQYF. The variable domain in full, completed from reference TRBV28 and TRBJ2-3, reads DVKVTQSSRYLVKRTGEKVFLECVQDMDHENMFWYRQDPGLGLRLIYFSYDVKMKEKGDIPEGYSVSREKKERFSLILESASTNQTSMYLCASSPYKDTQYFGPGTRLTVL.